These 30 T cell receptor beta chains were all obtained from the same sample, sequenced in a study of T cells after yellow fever vaccination. MiXCR was run by TCRdb on the 5' RACE reads, yielding one entry per CDR3 protein. Of fewer than 400,000 distinct CDR3 sequences listed, about 10% are singletons. The sequences come from CD4+ T cells sorted from PBMCs, collected 45 days after the yellow fever booster vaccination. Receptors were obtained from a man aged 18 to 35 who received the YFV17D yellow fever vaccine.

The CDR3 loop is CASSQEGLRGEQYF. The CDR3 nucleotides read TGCGCCAGCAGCCAAGAGGGACTAAGGGGCGAGCAGTACTTC. The chain links TRBV4-3 to TRBJ2-7; 7 bases fit TRBD2. Trimming took 0 bases from V and 6 from J; bases not matched to a gene: 5. This CDR3 is 14 amino acids long. CDR1 and CDR2 (germline): LGHNA, YSLEER.

V gene TRBV27 combines with J gene TRBJ2-5; D may match TRBD1 or TRBD2 (5 bases each). The CDR3 length is 16 residues. With 0 bases removed from V and 1 base from J, the gap between germline ends came to 12 bases. In germline, CDR1 is MNHEY, CDR2 SMNVEV (reference sequence). CDR3 nucleotide sequence: TGTGCCAGCAGTTTATCGATCGGGGCCACCCAAGAGACCCAGTACTTC. Amino acids: CASSLSIGATQETQYF.

The rearrangement links TRBV20-1 to TRBJ2-7; 7 nucleotides agree with TRBD2. The CDR3 is made up of 13 amino acids. With V trimmed by 6 bases and J by 5 bases, 10 bases remained unmatched. CDR1 DFQATT and CDR2 SNEGSKA come from the germline V gene (reference sequence). This CDR3 is CSAGSGRGNEQYF. DNA for the CDR3: TGCAGTGCAGGTTCGGGGCGGGGGAACGAGCAGTACTTC.

A few counts support this clonotype. The chain couples TRBV3-1 to TRBJ2-3, with D possibly matching TRBD2 (6 bases). The CDR3 length is 15 residues. The germline gives CDR1 LGHDT, CDR2 YNNKEL (reference sequence). V was pared by 1 base and J by 5 bases, with 13 bases between. CDR3: CASSQGRGRGDTQYF. CDR3 in DNA: TGTGCCAGCAGCCAAGGGCGGGGAAGGGGAGATACGCAGTATTTT.

The chain uses TRBV7-2 and TRBJ1-5, with 9 bases matching TRBD1. Germline CDR1 SGHTA, CDR2 FQGNSA. CDR3 length: 16 residues. V lost 4 bases, J lost 5 bases, and 9 bases stayed unmatched. The CDR3 reads CASSSARGQGHQPQHF. The CDR3 DNA reads as TGTGCCAGCAGCTCGGCCCGGGGACAGGGTCATCAGCCCCAGCATTTT.

In this sample, this clonotype turned up a few times. The gene calls are TRBV6-5 and TRBJ2-1; the match to TRBD2 covers 9 bases. From germline, CDR1 is MNHEY and CDR2 SVGAGI. The CDR3 sequence is 15 residues long. The J segment lost 8 bases and the V segment lost 6 bases, leaving 11 bases of the junction unmatched. The CDR3 sequence is CASSPPLAGEDEQFF. CDR3 DNA sequence: TGTGCCAGCAGCCCACCCTTAGCGGGGGAGGATGAGCAGTTCTTC.

This clonotype was counted a few times. The chain combines TRBV20-1 with TRBJ1-6; 7 nucleotides agree with TRBD1. The CDR3 extends over 15 amino acids. V gave up 1 base and J gave up 10 bases; unmatched junction bases: 10. The germline V gene has CDR1 DFQATT and CDR2 SNEGSKA (reference sequence). Written as DNA, the CDR3 is TGCAGTGCTAGAGTAGCTGGTAGGGGGCCATCACCCCTCCACTTT. Protein product: CSARVAGRGPSPLHF.

This clonotype was counted ten times or more. CDR3: CASSGGRSLGRPQHF. The CDR3 DNA sequence: TGTGCCAGCAGTGGCGGCCGCTCGCTTGGGCGGCCCCAGCATTTT. The V gene is TRBV6-1, the J gene TRBJ1-5, with unresolved D. Per germline, CDR1 MNHNS and CDR2 SASEGT. V lost 4 bases to trimming and J lost 9 bases, with 19 bases between them. The CDR3 covers 15 residues.

This clonotype was detected a few times. V usage is TRBV2 and J usage is TRBJ2-7, with 13 bases identical to TRBD2. Per the germline V gene, CDR1 is SNHLY and CDR2 is FYNNEI. The CDR3 is 15 residues long. The V and J ends lost 2 bases and 4 bases, in that order; junction bases with no gene match: 2. The chain's CDR3 is CASSERTSGGYEQYV. CDR3 coding DNA: TGTGCCAGCAGTGAAAGGACTAGCGGGGGATACGAGCAGTACGTC.

This clonotype was counted once. This sequence joins TRBV11-1 and TRBJ2-3, with D possibly matching TRBD1 (5 bases). In germline, CDR1 is SGHAT, CDR2 FQDESV (reference sequence). The CDR3 has 16 amino acids. V lost 5 bases and J lost 2, with 17 bases in between. CDR3 sequence reads: CASSLGQDTNTDTQYF. In DNA, the CDR3 is TGTGCCAGCAGCCTAGGGCAGGACACGAACACAGATACGCAGTATTTT. The full variable domain, with the rest looked up from reference TRBV11-1 and TRBJ2-3, is EAEVAQSPRYKITEKSQAVAFWCDPISGHATLYWYRQILGQGPELLVQFQDESVVDDSQLPKDRFSAERLKGVDSTLKIQPAELGDSAMYLCASSLGQDTNTDTQYFGPGTRLTVL.

V gene TRBV6-2 or TRBV6-3 combines with J gene TRBJ2-3; the match to TRBD1 covers 7 bases. Germline CDR1 reads MNHEY; CDR2 reads SVGEGT. This CDR3 has 16 amino acids. V lost 5 bases to trimming and J lost 6 bases; unmatched junction nucleotides: 14. CDR3: CASSLYRGRGVDTQYF. The CDR3 DNA reads TGTGCCAGCAGTCTTTACAGGGGACGGGGAGTTGATACGCAGTATTTT.

In its sample, this clonotype was seen a few times. The rearrangement joins TRBV30 to TRBJ1-2; TRBD1 matches 7 bases. The CDR3 totals 12 residues. Germline trimming cut 4 bases from V and 3 bases from J; bases unmatched to any gene: 2. CDR1 is GTSNPN, CDR2 SVGIG, per germline (reference sequence). CDR3 DNA sequence: TGTGCCTGGACCCAGGGGGACTATGGCTACACCTTC. Its protein is CAWTQGDYGYTF.

The chain uses TRBV7-9 and TRBJ2-3, with 9 bases identical to TRBD2. The germline CDR1 and CDR2 sequences are SEHNR and FQNEAQ (reference sequence). The CDR3 consists of 14 residues. V was clipped by 7 bases and J by 3 bases; unmatched bases: 5. The CDR3 region is CASTRAGGTDTQYF. The CDR3 DNA sequence: TGTGCCAGCACCCGCGCGGGAGGGACAGATACGCAGTATTTT.

The chain carries TRBV6-2 or TRBV6-3 and TRBJ2-2; D may be TRBD1 or TRBD2 (5 bases each). The CDR3 totals 16 residues. The germline gives CDR1 MNHEY, CDR2 SVGEGT. V was pared by 6 bases and J by 6 bases, with 20 bases between. The CDR3 loop is CASSRKARGDSGELFF. The CDR3 nucleotides read TGTGCCAGCAGCAGGAAGGCCCGAGGGGATTCCGGGGAGCTGTTTTTT.

The chain has TRBV7-2 and TRBJ2-1; TRBD2 is a possible D gene (6 bases). Germline CDR1 and CDR2: SGHTA and FQGNSA. Trimming pared 5 bases from V and 10 bases from J, leaving 18 bases between. The length of the CDR3 is 14 residues. Here the CDR3 DNA reads TGTGCCAGCAGCAAGGTAGGACGGGGGAAAGAGCAGTTCTTC. It is translated as CASSKVGRGKEQFF.

In this sample, this clonotype turned up a few times. This rearrangement joins TRBV24-1 to TRBJ1-6; 9 bases fit TRBD1. The CDR3 contains 15 residues. Germline assignment: CDR1 KGHDR and CDR2 SFDVKD. The V segment lost 5 bases and the J segment 8 bases; nucleotides outside the gene matches: 6. The CDR3 DNA reads as TGTGCCACCAGTGGGACAGGGGTATGGGATTCACCCCTCCACTTT. Amino acid sequence: CATSGTGVWDSPLHF.

J is TRBJ2-2 and V is TRBV7-6, with D perhaps assigned TRBD1 or TRBD2 (5 bases each). Germline V gene data show CDR1 as SGHVS and CDR2 as FNYEAQ. V lost 5 bases and J 5 bases, leaving 9 bases between the germline ends. This CDR3 contains 13 residues. The CDR3 here is CASSPRETGELFF. The DNA of the CDR3 is TGTGCCAGCAGCCCCAGGGAGACCGGGGAGCTGTTTTTT.

This clonotype was recorded at least ten times. This chain connects TRBV29-1 to TRBJ1-4; a possible D gene is TRBD1 (5 bases). V shed 4 bases and J shed 7 bases, with 7 bases lying between them. The V gene's germline CDR1 is SQVTM and CDR2 ANQGSEA. The CDR3 length is 11 residues. CDR3 DNA: TGCAGCGTTGGGGACGCTGAAAAACTGTTTTTT. Its protein product is CSVGDAEKLFF.

The chain recombines TRBV5-1 with TRBJ2-2; TRBD2 aligns across 9 bases. The germline V gene encodes CDR1 SGHRS and CDR2 YFSETQ. The CDR3 is 17 amino acids. Losses at the gene ends were 5 bases for V and 1 base for J; bases not matched to a gene: 9. CDR3 amino acids: CASRRTSGRLNTGELFF. The CDR3 DNA follows: TGCGCCAGCAGACGAACTAGCGGGCGATTGAACACCGGGGAGCTGTTTTTT. The complete variable domain, with remaining parts taken from reference TRBV5-1 and TRBJ2-2, reads KAGVTQTPRYLIKTRGQQVTLSCSPISGHRSVSWYQQTPGQGLQFLFEYFSETQRNKGNFPGRFSGRQFSNSRSEMNVSTLELGDSALYLCASRRTSGRLNTGELFFGEGSRLTVL.

This clonotype has at least ten counts. The V gene is TRBV5-6, the J gene TRBJ2-4; D ambiguous. CDR3 size: 13 residues. Trimming left V 2 bases short and J 6 bases short, with 9 bases between. Per the germline V gene, CDR1 is SGHDT and CDR2 is YYEEEE. CDR3 residues: CASSFERLNIQYF. For the CDR3, the DNA is TGTGCCAGCAGCTTCGAGAGGTTAAACATTCAGTACTTC.

A few counts support this clonotype. This chain joins TRBV6-2 or TRBV6-3 and TRBJ2-7, with D hard to call. The CDR3 covers 13 residues. Trimming left V 10 bases short and J 3 bases short, with 16 bases between. CDR1 MNHEY and CDR2 SVGEGT come from the germline V gene. CDR3 region: CATTEAALYEQYV. The DNA for the CDR3 is TGTGCCACCACCGAGGCGGCGCTCTACGAGCAGTACGTC.

The chain employs TRBV15 and TRBJ2-2, with D unresolved. Trimming removed 0 bases at V and 6 bases at J, with 8 bases between. The V gene's germline CDR1 is LNHNV and CDR2 YYDKDF (reference sequence). CDR3 length: 14 residues. The CDR3 protein is CATSRDRAAGELFF. CDR3 DNA sequence: TGTGCCACCAGCAGAGATCGGGCCGCCGGGGAGCTGTTTTTT.

In its sample, this clonotype was seen many times. This chain links TRBV5-1 with TRBJ2-3; D is unclear. Per the germline V gene, CDR1 is SGHRS and CDR2 is YFSETQ. The CDR3 runs to 13 residues. Trimming took 7 bases from V and 5 from J, leaving 14 bases between them. CDR3 coding DNA: TGCGCCAGCGTACGAGCGTCAGGAGATACGCAGTATTTT. Translating gives CASVRASGDTQYF.

This clonotype showed up just a few times. CDR3: CASSLLAGGFNEQFF. The CDR3, as DNA: TGCGCCAGCAGTTTACTAGCGGGGGGCTTCAATGAGCAGTTCTTC. The chain links TRBV5-1 to TRBJ2-1, with TRBD2 matching 12 bases. J gave up 6 bases and V 5 bases, and 6 bases lay outside the gene matches. Per germline, CDR1 SGHRS and CDR2 YFSETQ. This CDR3 contains 15 residues. The entire variable domain, with the rest obtained from reference TRBV5-1 and TRBJ2-1, is as follows: KAGVTQTPRYLIKTRGQQVTLSCSPISGHRSVSWYQQTPGQGLQFLFEYFSETQRNKGNFPGRFSGRQFSNSRSEMNVSTLELGDSALYLCASSLLAGGFNEQFFGPGTRLTVL.

The chain links TRBV6-2 or TRBV6-3 to TRBJ1-1; D is unresolved. Germline V lookup: CDR1 MNHEY, CDR2 SVGEGT. Trimming removed 9 bases at V and 2 bases at J, with 13 bases between. This CDR3 spans 13 amino acids. The CDR3 here is CARPPDVNTEAFF. The CDR3 coding sequence is TGTGCCAGACCCCCTGACGTTAACACTGAAGCTTTCTTT.

The J gene is TRBJ2-1, the V gene TRBV30; 7 bases fit TRBD2. V was clipped by 3 bases and J by 6 bases; unmatched bases: 8. This CDR3 comprises 14 residues. Looked up from germline, CDR1 is GTSNPN and CDR2 is SVGIG (reference sequence). The CDR3: CAWRVRTRGNEQFF. CDR3 bases: TGTGCCTGGAGGGTCCGGACTAGAGGCAATGAGCAGTTCTTC. The variable domain in full, completed from reference TRBV30 and TRBJ2-1, reads SQTIHQWPATLVQPVGSPLSLECTVEGTSNPNLYWYRQAAGRGLQLLFYSVGIGQISSEVPQNLSASRPQDRQFILSSKKLLLSDSGFYLCAWRVRTRGNEQFFGPGTRLTVL.

This clonotype appeared a few times. The chain recombines TRBV5-1 with TRBJ2-3, with TRBD2 matching over 9 bases. The CDR3 totals 18 residues. V trimming: 0 bases; J trimming: 8 bases; junction bases outside the gene matches: 16. Germline CDR1 and CDR2: SGHRS and YFSETQ. The CDR3 DNA is TGCGCCAGCAGCTTGGGACTAGCGGACCGTTTACCCGCGTTTACGCAGTATTTT. Translation gives CASSLGLADRLPAFTQYF.

This clonotype was observed a handful of times. V usage is TRBV20-1 and J usage is TRBJ2-3, with D unclear. V was cut by 5 bases and J by 4 bases, with 7 bases left in between. The CDR3 is made up of 11 amino acids. Germline loops: CDR1 DFQATT, CDR2 SNEGSKA (reference sequence). The CDR3 reads CSARWADTQYF. In DNA, the CDR3 is TGCAGTGCTCGCTGGGCAGATACGCAGTATTTT.

This clonotype was seen a handful of times. The V and J genes are TRBV11-2 and TRBJ2-5; TRBD2 matches at 10 bases. CDR3 length: 16 residues. With V trimmed by 5 bases and J by 5 bases, 11 bases remained unmatched. In germline, CDR1 is SGHAT, CDR2 FQNNGV. CDR3 sequence reads: CASSPTSGVFKETQYF. CDR3 bases: TGTGCCAGCAGCCCTACTAGCGGGGTTTTTAAGGAGACCCAGTACTTC.

The chain uses TRBV7-2 and TRBJ2-1; weak D call: TRBD2 (5 bases). This CDR3 has 15 amino acids. Germline lookup yields CDR1 SGHTA and CDR2 FQGNSA. With 1 base removed from V and 3 bases from J, the gap between germline ends came to 10 bases. The CDR3 coding sequence is TGTGCCAGCAGCTTAGGAGGACTGGACTACAATGAGCAGTTCTTC. It codes for CASSLGGLDYNEQFF.